The next 5 T cell receptor beta chains were all read from a single sample in a study of T cells in localized non-small cell lung cancer. TCRdb's copy holds only in-frame clones and misses some; the assay was immunoSEQ multiplex PCR. The repertoire includes around 78,000 clones, 80% of them detected once, and approximately 9.7% sits in the top ten. The source was peripheral blood, collected before any cancer treatment. The receptors originated from a female donor at least 60 years old with stage I lung adenocarcinoma.

The chain carries TRBV7-2 and TRBJ2-7; 10 bases align to TRBD2. The CDR3 loop spans 18 amino acids. The ends lost 4 bases at V and 0 bases at J; junction bases unmatched: 12. The germline CDR1 and CDR2 sequences are SGHTA and FQGNSA. The DNA for the CDR3 is TGTGCCAGCAGCTCCCGACTAGCGGGCCCTTTGAGCTCCTACGAGCAGTACTTC. The encoded protein is CASSSRLAGPLSSYEQYF.

The chain combines TRBV30 with TRBJ1-2, with D possibly matching TRBD1 (5 bases). This CDR3 has 14 amino acids. V was shortened by 8 bases and J by 6 bases, with 22 bases between the two germline ends. The V gene's germline CDR1 is GTSNPN and CDR2 SVGIG (reference sequence). The CDR3 DNA is TGTGCCCATTTTAGGGGCCAGGGAAAAGATGGCTACACCTTC. This gives the protein CAHFRGQGKDGYTF.

The gene calls are TRBV7-9 and TRBJ2-7, with 7 bases that match TRBD1. The CDR3 has 14 amino acids. V was pared by 5 bases and J by 3 bases, with 7 bases of the junction left unmatched. The V gene's germline CDR1 is SEHNR and CDR2 FQNEAQ (reference sequence). CDR3 region: CASSTLTGNYEQYF. The CDR3 DNA follows: TGTGCCAGCAGCACCCTGACAGGGAACTACGAGCAGTACTTC. Drawing the rest from reference TRBV7-9 and TRBJ2-7, the complete variable domain is DTGVSQNPRHKITKRGQNVTFRCDPISEHNRLYWYRQTLGQGPEFLTYFQNEAQLEKSRLLSDRFSAERPKGSFSTLEIQRTEQGDSAMYLCASSTLTGNYEQYFGPGTRLTVT.

The rearrangement uses TRBV11-2 and TRBJ2-7; TRBD1 matches at 9 bases. Germline lookup yields CDR1 SGHAT and CDR2 FQNNGV. This CDR3 comprises 17 residues. J was trimmed by 3 bases and V by 0 bases; bases with no gene match: 9. The CDR3 sequence: CASSLESGQGRGYEQYF. For the CDR3, the DNA is TGTGCCAGCAGCTTAGAATCCGGACAGGGGCGCGGCTACGAGCAGTACTTC.

The sample holds one count of this clone. The junction does not match germline at one end; this may be a read error. This chain uses TRBV6-6 with TRBJ1-1, with a tentative D call TRBD1 (5 bases). The CDR3 is made up of 11 amino acids. Germline CDR1 reads MNHNY; CDR2 reads SVGAGI (reference sequence). CDR3 DNA sequence: TGTGCCAGCAGTTACCTTGAGTCCCAGGGATTT. Translated, it gives CASSYLESQGF.